This T cell receptor beta chain was sequenced during a study of cytomegalovirus exposure and HLA in healthy donors. Regarding the study as a whole: It has been reported that TCR beta sequences accurately predicted the HLA-A and HLA-B alleles of most subjects. Across donors, sequencing depth was assumed by presence/absence analyses to be roughly uniform.

V was trimmed by 6 bases and J by 5 bases, leaving 10 bases between them. Germline loops: CDR1 ENHRY, CDR2 SYGVKD. This CDR3 has 13 amino acids. This clone was counted only a few times. Its antigen remains unknown. The PCR had 60 Vbeta and 13 Jbeta primers. Using immunoSEQ multiplex PCR, the repertoire was profiled, and TCRdb retains in-frame clones only, with some absent. The sample consists of some 100,000 clones, roughly 77% of them appearing once. Sequenced material: PBMCs. This chain joins TRBV10-3 and TRBJ2-2, with D possibly being TRBD2 (6 bases). The sequence derives from a woman between 45 and 60 years old in good health and CMV-seropositive. The CDR3 DNA reads TGTGCCATCAGCTTAGCGGAAACCGGGGAGCTGTTTTTT. This translates into CAISLAETGELFF.